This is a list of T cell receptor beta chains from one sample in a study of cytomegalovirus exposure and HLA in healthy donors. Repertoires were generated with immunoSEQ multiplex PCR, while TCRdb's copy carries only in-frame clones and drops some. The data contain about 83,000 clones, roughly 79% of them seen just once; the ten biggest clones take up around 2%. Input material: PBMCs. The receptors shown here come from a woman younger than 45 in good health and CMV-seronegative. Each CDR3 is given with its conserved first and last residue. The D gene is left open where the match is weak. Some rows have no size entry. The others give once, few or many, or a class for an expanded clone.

CDR3aa: CASSLASDFYEQYF
CDR3nt: TGTGCCAGCAGCTTGGCTAGCGATTTCTACGAGCAGTACTTC
d_gene: -
j_gene: TRBJ2-7
abundance: -
v_gene: TRBV7-9

CDR3aa: CAGGVQNTEAFF
CDR3nt: TGTGCAGGAGGGGTGCAGAACACTGAAGCTTTCTTT
d_gene: -
j_gene: TRBJ1-1
abundance: -
v_gene: TRBV18

CDR3aa: CASRRGQGGNEQFF
CDR3nt: TGTGCCAGCAGGCGGGGACAGGGTGGTAATGAGCAGTTCTTC
d_gene: TRBD1
j_gene: TRBJ2-1
abundance: -
v_gene: TRBV28

CDR3aa: CASSLSGTGQHYGYTF
CDR3nt: TGTGCCAGCAGCCTTAGTGGGACAGGGCAGCACTATGGCTACACCTTC
d_gene: TRBD1
j_gene: TRBJ1-2
abundance: -
v_gene: TRBV7-9

CDR3aa: CASSLARSRDGYTF
CDR3nt: TGTGCCAGCAGCTTAGCTCGGAGCAGAGATGGCTACACCTTC
d_gene: -
j_gene: TRBJ1-2
abundance: -
v_gene: TRBV7-9

CDR3aa: CASSVADRVWYGYTF
CDR3nt: TGTGCCAGCAGCGTAGCTGACAGAGTGTGGTATGGCTACACCTTC
d_gene: -
j_gene: TRBJ1-2
abundance: -
v_gene: TRBV9

CDR3aa: CASSIQRDTQYF
CDR3nt: TGTGCCAGTAGTATTCAGAGGGATACGCAGTATTTT
d_gene: -
j_gene: TRBJ2-3
abundance: -
v_gene: TRBV19

CDR3aa: CAISGSGTENIQYF
CDR3nt: TGTGCCATCAGTGGCTCCGGGACAGAAAACATTCAGTACTTC
d_gene: TRBD1
j_gene: TRBJ2-4
abundance: -
v_gene: TRBV10-3

CDR3aa: CSALPRGGTEAFF
CDR3nt: TGCAGCGCCCTCCCCCGGGGGGGCACTGAAGCTTTCTTT
d_gene: -
j_gene: TRBJ1-1
abundance: once
v_gene: TRBV29-1

CDR3aa: CASSVLAGGETQYF
CDR3nt: TGTGCCAGCAGCGTTCTAGCGGGAGGGGAGACCCAGTACTTC
d_gene: TRBD2
j_gene: TRBJ2-5
abundance: -
v_gene: TRBV5-8

CDR3aa: CASSQAGTGEETQYF
CDR3nt: TGCGCCAGCAGCCAAGCCGGGACAGGAGAAGAGACCCAGTACTTC
d_gene: TRBD1
j_gene: TRBJ2-5
abundance: -
v_gene: TRBV4-1

CDR3aa: CSSSPGLDNEQFF
CDR3nt: TGTTCCAGCAGCCCGGGACTCGACAATGAGCAGTTCTTC
d_gene: -
j_gene: TRBJ2-1
abundance: -
v_gene: TRBV7-9

CDR3aa: CASSTWGGPNQPQHF
CDR3nt: TGTGCCAGCAGCACCTGGGGGGGGCCCAATCAGCCCCAGCATTTT
d_gene: -
j_gene: TRBJ1-5
abundance: -
v_gene: TRBV21-1

CDR3aa: CASSERETTGELFF
CDR3nt: TGTGCCAGCAGCGAGCGGGAGACCACCGGGGAGCTGTTTTTT
d_gene: TRBD2
j_gene: TRBJ2-2
abundance: -
v_gene: TRBV7-2

CDR3aa: CATLTGTSSHEQYF
CDR3nt: TGTGCCACCCTGACAGGGACTAGCTCTCACGAGCAGTACTTC
d_gene: TRBD2
j_gene: TRBJ2-7
abundance: once
v_gene: TRBV10-3

CDR3aa: CASSPQGQGSNSPLHF
CDR3nt: TGTGCCAGCTCACCCCAGGGGCAGGGGAGCAATTCACCCCTCCACTTT
d_gene: -
j_gene: TRBJ1-6
abundance: -
v_gene: TRBV18

CDR3aa: CASIQTGVGNQPQHF
CDR3nt: TGTGCCAGTATTCAAACAGGGGTTGGCAATCAGCCCCAGCATTTT
d_gene: TRBD1
j_gene: TRBJ1-5
abundance: -
v_gene: TRBV19

CDR3aa: CASSMGGKGTGVIGPQHF
CDR3nt: TGTGCCAGCAGTATGGGGGGTAAGGGGACAGGGGTTATAGGGCCCCAGCATTTT
d_gene: TRBD1
j_gene: TRBJ1-5
abundance: -
v_gene: TRBV5-4

CDR3aa: CATKGQGTQPQHF
CDR3nt: TGTGCCACTAAAGGACAGGGAACTCAGCCCCAGCATTTT
d_gene: TRBD1
j_gene: TRBJ1-5
abundance: -
v_gene: TRBV15

CDR3aa: CASSSTSGSIHEQYF
CDR3nt: TGTGCCAGTAGTTCGACTAGCGGGAGTATCCACGAGCAGTACTTC
d_gene: TRBD2
j_gene: TRBJ2-7
abundance: -
v_gene: TRBV19